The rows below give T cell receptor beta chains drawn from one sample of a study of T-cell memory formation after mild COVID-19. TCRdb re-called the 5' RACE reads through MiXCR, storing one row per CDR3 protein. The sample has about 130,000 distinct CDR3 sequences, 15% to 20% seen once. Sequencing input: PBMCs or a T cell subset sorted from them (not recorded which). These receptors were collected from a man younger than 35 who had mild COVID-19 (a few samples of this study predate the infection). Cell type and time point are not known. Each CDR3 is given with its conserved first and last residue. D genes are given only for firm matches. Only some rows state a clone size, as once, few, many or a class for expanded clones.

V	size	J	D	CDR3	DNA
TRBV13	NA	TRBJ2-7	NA	CASSRGPAYEQYF	TGTGCCAGCAGTCGGGGGCCCGCCTACGAGCAGTACTTC
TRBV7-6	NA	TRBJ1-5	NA	CASSLESGLSNQPQHF	TGTGCCAGCAGCTTAGAATCAGGGCTGAGCAATCAGCCCCAGCATTTT
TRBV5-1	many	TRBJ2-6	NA	CASSLWSGANVLTF	TGCGCCAGCAGCTTGTGGTCTGGGGCCAACGTCCTGACTTTC
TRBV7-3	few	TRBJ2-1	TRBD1	CASSPGQGSYNEQFF	TGTGCCAGCAGCCCCGGACAGGGCTCCTACAATGAGCAGTTCTTC
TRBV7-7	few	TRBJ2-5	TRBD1	CASSRTNRGQTQYF	TGTGCCAGCAGCCGGACAAACAGGGGACAGACCCAGTACTTC
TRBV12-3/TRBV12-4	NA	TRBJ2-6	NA	CASTKTPGANVLTF	TGTGCCAGCACCAAGACCCCTGGGGCCAACGTCCTGACTTTC
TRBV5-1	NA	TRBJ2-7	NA	CASSSANSYEQYF	TGCGCCAGCAGCTCGGCCAACTCCTACGAGCAGTACTTC
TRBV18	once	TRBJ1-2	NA	CASSPPANRYGYTF	TGTGCCAGCTCACCACCGGCAAACCGCTATGGCTACACCTTC
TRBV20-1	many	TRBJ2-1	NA	CSASRDFNEQFF	TGCAGTGCTAGTCGAGATTTCAATGAGCAGTTCTTC
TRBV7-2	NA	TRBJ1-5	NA	CASSSLGGLQPQHF	TGTGCCAGCAGCTCCCTCGGGGGACTTCAGCCCCAGCATTTT
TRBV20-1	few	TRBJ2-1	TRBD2	CSGVSGGAANEQFF	TGCAGTGGAGTTAGCGGGGGGGCGGCCAATGAGCAGTTCTTC
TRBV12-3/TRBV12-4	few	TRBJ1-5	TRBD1	CASRDRMGQPQHF	TGTGCCAGCAGGGACAGGATGGGTCAGCCCCAGCATTTT
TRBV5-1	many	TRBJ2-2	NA	CASSLTGGTNTGELFF	TGCGCCAGCAGCTTGACCGGGGGTACTAACACCGGGGAGCTGTTTTTT
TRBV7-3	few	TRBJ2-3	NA	CASSRTAASTDTQYF	TGTGCCAGCAGTCGGACCGCTGCTAGCACAGATACGCAGTATTTT
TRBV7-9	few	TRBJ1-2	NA	CASSFSSWQGYTF	TGTGCCAGCAGCTTTAGCTCCTGGCAGGGCTACACCTTC
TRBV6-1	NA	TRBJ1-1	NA	CASRPGWGYTEAFF	TGTGCCAGCAGGCCTGGGTGGGGGTACACTGAAGCTTTCTTT
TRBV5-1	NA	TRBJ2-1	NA	CASSPTGSRNWVNEQFF	TGCGCCAGCAGCCCTACGGGATCAAGGAATTGGGTCAATGAGCAGTTCTTC
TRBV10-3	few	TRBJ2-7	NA	CAITSDSYEQYF	TGTGCCATCACATCGGACAGTTACGAGCAGTACTTC
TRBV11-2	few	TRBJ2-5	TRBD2	CASSPGTSRETQYF	TGTGCCAGCAGCCCCGGGACTAGTAGAGAGACCCAGTACTTC
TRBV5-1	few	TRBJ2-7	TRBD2	CASSLGTSFREQYF	TGCGCCAGCAGCTTGGGGACTAGTTTTCGCGAGCAGTACTTC
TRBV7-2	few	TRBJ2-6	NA	CASTSTVSGANVLTF	TGTGCCAGCACCTCGACAGTCTCTGGGGCCAACGTCCTGACTTTC